This TCR beta chain came from a study of blood T cell repertoires in COVID-19. Study background: There were acute and convalescent COVID-19 samples, and they came from the United States, Italy and Spain. From T cells, B-cell-depleted T cells, or PBMCs came the material, which was cDNA or gDNA.

Original processing notes: Amplifying reference gene primers gave estimates of nucleated cell counts. Generated by immunoSEQ multiplex PCR, the TCRdb table keeps only in-frame clones and is missing some. V, J and clone size reflect that table, while D and trimming were determined from the DNA. This sample has under 170,000 clones, with about nine tenths found just once. The sequenced material came from peripheral blood. The receptor's source is an older woman with active or convalescent COVID-19.

CDR3 sequence reads: CAISWDTEETQYF. The CDR3 coding sequence is TGTGCCATCAGCTGGGACACAGAAGAGACCCAGTACTTC. The genes are TRBV10-3 and TRBJ2-5, with D possibly being TRBD1 (6 bases). The V gene's germline CDR1 is ENHRY and CDR2 SYGVKD. The CDR3 sequence is 13 residues long. Trimming shortened V by 6 bases and J by 3 bases, and 11 bases separated the two germline ends.